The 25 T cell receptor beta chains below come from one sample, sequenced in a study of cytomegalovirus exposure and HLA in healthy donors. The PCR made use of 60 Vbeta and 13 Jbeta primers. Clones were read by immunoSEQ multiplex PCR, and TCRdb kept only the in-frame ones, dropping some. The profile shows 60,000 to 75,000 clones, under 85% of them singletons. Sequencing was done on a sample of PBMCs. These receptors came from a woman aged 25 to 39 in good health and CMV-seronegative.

The CDR3 DNA sequence: TGCGCCAGCTCCCTCCAGGGTTCCATGGGGGAGCTGTTTTTT. It encodes CASSLQGSMGELFF. J is TRBJ2-2 and V is TRBV4-3, with D possibly being TRBD1 (5 bases). Trimming took 8 bases from V and 8 from J, leaving 18 bases between them. Per germline, CDR1 LGHNA and CDR2 YSLEER. This CDR3 comprises 14 residues.

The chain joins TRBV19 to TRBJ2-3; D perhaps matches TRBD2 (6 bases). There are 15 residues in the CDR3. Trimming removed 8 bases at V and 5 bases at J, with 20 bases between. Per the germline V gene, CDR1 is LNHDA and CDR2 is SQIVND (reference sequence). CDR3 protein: CASAPGESHRDTQYF. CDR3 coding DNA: TGTGCCAGTGCCCCGGGGGAGAGTCATAGAGATACGCAGTATTTT.

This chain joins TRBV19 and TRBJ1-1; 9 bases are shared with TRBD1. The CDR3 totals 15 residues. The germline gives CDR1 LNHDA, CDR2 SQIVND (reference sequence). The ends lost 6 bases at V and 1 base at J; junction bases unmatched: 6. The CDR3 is CASRHGQGTNTEAFF. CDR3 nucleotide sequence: TGTGCCAGTAGACACGGACAGGGGACGAACACTGAAGCTTTCTTT. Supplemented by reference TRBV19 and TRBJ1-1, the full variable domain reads DGGITQSPKYLFRKEGQNVTLSCEQNLNHDAMYWYRQDPGQGLRLIYYSQIVNDFQKGDIAEGYSVSREKKESFPLTVTSAQKNPTAFYLCASRHGQGTNTEAFFGQGTRLTVV.

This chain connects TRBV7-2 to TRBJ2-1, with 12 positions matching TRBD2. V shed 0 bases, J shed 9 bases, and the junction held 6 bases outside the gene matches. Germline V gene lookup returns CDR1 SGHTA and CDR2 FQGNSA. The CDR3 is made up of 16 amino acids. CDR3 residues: CASSLAGLAGGREQFF. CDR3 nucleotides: TGTGCCAGCAGCTTAGCAGGTCTAGCGGGGGGGCGTGAGCAGTTCTTC.

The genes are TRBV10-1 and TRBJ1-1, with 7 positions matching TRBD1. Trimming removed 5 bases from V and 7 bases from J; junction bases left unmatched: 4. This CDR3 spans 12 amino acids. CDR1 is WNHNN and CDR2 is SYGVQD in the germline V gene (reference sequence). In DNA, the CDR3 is TGCGCCAGCAGTTACCGGGACAGTGAAGCTTTCTTT. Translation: CASSYRDSEAFF.

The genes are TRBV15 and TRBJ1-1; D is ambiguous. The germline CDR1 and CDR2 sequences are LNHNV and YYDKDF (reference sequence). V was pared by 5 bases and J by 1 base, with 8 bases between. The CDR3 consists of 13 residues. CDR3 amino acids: CATSPSENTEAFF. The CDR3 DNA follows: TGTGCCACCAGCCCATCAGAGAACACTGAAGCTTTCTTT. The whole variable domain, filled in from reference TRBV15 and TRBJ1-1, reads DAMVIQNPRYQVTQFGKPVTLSCSQTLNHNVMYWYQQKSSQAPKLLFHYYDKDFNNEADTPDNFQSRRPNTSFCFLDIRSPGLGDTAMYLCATSPSENTEAFFGQGTRLTVV.

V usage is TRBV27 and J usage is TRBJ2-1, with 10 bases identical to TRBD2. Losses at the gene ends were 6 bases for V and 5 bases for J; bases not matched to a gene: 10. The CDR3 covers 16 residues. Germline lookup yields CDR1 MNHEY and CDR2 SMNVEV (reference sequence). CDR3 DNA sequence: TGTGCCAGCAGGCGAGCGGGGGGGTACCGGAACAATGAGCAGTTCTTC. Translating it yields CASRRAGGYRNNEQFF.

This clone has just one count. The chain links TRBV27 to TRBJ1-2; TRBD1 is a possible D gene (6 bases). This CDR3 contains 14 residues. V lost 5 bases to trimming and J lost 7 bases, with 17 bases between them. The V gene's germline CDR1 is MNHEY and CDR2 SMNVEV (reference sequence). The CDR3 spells CASSHTGTQPGYTF. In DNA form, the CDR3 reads TGTGCCAGCAGTCACACAGGGACCCAACCTGGCTACACCTTC.

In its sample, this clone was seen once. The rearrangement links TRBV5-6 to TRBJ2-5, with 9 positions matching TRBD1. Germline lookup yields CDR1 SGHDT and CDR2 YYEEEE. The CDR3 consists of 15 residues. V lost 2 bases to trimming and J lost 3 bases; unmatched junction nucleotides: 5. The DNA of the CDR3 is TGTGCCAGCAGCTTATGGACAGGGGCCAAAGAGACCCAGTACTTC. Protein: CASSLWTGAKETQYF.

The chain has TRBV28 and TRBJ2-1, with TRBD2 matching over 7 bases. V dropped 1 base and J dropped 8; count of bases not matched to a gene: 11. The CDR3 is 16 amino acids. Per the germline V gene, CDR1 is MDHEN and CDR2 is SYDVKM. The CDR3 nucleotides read TGTGCCAGCAGTTTATCTGGGGGGGGAGGGCCAGATGAGCAGTTCTTC. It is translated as CASSLSGGGGPDEQFF. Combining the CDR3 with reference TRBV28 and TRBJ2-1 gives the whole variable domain DVKVTQSSRYLVKRTGEKVFLECVQDMDHENMFWYRQDPGLGLRLIYFSYDVKMKEKGDIPEGYSVSREKKERFSLILESASTNQTSMYLCASSLSGGGGPDEQFFGPGTRLTVL.

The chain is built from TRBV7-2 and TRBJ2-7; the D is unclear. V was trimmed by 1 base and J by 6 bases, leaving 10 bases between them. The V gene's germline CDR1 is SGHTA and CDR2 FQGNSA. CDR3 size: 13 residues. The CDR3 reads CASSLGPAGEQYF. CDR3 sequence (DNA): TGTGCCAGCAGCTTAGGTCCCGCCGGCGAGCAGTACTTC.

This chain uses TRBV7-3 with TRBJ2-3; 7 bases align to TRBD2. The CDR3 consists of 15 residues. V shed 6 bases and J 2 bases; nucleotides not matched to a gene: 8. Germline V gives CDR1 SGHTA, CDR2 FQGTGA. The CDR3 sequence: CASSRGSGTTDTQYF. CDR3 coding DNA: TGTGCCAGCAGTCGCGGGAGTGGAACCACAGATACGCAGTATTTT.

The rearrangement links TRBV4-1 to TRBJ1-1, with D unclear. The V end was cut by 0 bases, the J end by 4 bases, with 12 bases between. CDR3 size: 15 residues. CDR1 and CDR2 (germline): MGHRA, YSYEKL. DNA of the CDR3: TGCGCCAGCAGCCAAGATCAGGACTGGGGCACTGAAGCTTTCTTT. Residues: CASSQDQDWGTEAFF.

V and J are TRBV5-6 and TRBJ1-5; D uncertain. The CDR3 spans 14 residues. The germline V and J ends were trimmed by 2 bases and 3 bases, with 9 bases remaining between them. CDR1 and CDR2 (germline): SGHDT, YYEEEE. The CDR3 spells CASSFAGINQPQHF. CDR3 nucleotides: TGTGCCAGCAGCTTTGCGGGGATCAATCAGCCCCAGCATTTT.

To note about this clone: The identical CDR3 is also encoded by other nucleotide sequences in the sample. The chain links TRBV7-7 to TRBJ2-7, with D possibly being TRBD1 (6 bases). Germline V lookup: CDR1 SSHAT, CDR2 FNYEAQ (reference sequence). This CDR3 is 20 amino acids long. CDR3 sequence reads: CASSAWDTDHLRPCLYEQYV. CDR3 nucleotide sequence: TGTGCTAGCAGCGCCTGGGACACCGACCACCTACGACCTTGCCTCTACGAGCAGTACGTT.

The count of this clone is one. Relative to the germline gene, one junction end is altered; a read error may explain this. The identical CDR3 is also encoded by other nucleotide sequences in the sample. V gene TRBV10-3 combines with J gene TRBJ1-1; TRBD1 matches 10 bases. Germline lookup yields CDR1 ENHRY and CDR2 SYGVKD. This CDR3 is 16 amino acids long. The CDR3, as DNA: TGTGCCATCAGTGAGACGACAGGGGGCGGTTTCACTGAAACTTTCTTT. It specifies CAISETTGGGFTETFF.

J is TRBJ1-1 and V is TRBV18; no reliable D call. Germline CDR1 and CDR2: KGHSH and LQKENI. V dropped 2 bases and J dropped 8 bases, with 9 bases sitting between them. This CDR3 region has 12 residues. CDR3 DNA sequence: TGTGCCAGCTCACCAGTAGCGGACGAAGCTTTCTTT. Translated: CASSPVADEAFF. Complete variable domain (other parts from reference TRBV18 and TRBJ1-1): NAGVMQNPRHLVRRRGQEARLRCSPMKGHSHVYWYRQLPEEGLKFMVYLQKENIIDESGMPKERFSAEFPKEGPSILRIQQVVRGDSAAYFCASSPVADEAFFGQGTRLTVV.

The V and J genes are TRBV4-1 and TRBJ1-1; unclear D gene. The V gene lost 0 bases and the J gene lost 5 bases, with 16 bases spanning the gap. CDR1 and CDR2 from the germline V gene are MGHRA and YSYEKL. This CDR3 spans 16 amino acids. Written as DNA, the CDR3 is TGCGCCAGCAGCCAAGATCTGGAGGCCGGGTGGACTGAAGCTTTCTTT. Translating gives CASSQDLEAGWTEAFF.

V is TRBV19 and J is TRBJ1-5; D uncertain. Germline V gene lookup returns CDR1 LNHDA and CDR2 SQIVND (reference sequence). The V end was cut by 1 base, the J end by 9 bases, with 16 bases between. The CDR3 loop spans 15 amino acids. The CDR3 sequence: CASSIGGTPEGPQHF. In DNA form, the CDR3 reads TGTGCCAGTAGTATAGGAGGAACCCCCGAGGGGCCCCAGCATTTT.

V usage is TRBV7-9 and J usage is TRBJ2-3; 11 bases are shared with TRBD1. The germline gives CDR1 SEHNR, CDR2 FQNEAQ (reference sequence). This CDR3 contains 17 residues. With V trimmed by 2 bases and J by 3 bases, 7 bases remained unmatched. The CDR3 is CASSLPTGTGGTDTQYF. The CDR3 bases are TGTGCCAGCAGCTTACCTACCGGGACAGGGGGAACAGATACGCAGTATTTT.

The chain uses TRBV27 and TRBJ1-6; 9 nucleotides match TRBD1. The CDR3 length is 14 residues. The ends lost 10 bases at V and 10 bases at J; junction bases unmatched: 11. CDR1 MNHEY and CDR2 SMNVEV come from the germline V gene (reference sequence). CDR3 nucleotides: TGTGCCACCCCAACGGACAGGGGAGGCTCACCCCTCCACTTT. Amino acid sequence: CATPTDRGGSPLHF.

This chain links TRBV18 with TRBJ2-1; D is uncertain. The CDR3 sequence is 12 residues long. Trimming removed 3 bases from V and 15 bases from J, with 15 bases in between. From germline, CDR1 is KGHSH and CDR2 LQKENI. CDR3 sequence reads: CASSPSVSDLFF. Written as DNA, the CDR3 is TGTGCCAGCTCACCTTCTGTTTCAGATTTGTTCTTC.

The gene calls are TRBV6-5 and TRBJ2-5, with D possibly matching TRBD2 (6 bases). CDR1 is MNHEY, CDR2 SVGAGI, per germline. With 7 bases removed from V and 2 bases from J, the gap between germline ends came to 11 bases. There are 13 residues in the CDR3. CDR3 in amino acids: CASTAGLQETQYF. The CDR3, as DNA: TGTGCCAGCACCGCGGGACTGCAAGAGACCCAGTACTTC.

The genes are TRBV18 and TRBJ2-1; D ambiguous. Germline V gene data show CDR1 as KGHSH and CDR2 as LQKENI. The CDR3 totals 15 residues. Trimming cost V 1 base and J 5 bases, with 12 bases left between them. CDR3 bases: TGTGCCAGCTCACCACAACAGACCACCGACAATGAGCAGTTCTTC. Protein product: CASSPQQTTDNEQFF. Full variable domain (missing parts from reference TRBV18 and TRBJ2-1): NAGVMQNPRHLVRRRGQEARLRCSPMKGHSHVYWYRQLPEEGLKFMVYLQKENIIDESGMPKERFSAEFPKEGPSILRIQQVVRGDSAAYFCASSPQQTTDNEQFFGPGTRLTVL.

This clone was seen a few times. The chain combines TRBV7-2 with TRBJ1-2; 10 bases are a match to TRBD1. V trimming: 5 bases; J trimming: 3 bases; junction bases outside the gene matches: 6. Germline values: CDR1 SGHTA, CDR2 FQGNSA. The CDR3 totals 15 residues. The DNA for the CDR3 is TGTGCCAGCAGCGTAACCGGGACAGGGGACTATGGCTACACCTTC. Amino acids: CASSVTGTGDYGYTF.